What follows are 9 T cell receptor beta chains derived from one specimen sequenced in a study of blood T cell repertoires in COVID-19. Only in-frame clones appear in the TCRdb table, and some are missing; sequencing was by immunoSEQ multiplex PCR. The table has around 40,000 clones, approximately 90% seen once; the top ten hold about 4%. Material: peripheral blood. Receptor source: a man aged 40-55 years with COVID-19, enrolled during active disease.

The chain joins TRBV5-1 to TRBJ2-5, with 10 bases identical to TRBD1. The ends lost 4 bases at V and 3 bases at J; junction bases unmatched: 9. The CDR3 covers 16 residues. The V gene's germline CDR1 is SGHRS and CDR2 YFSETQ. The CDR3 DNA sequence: TGCGCCAGCAGCGGGACAGGACAGGGGGATGAAGAGACCCAGTACTTC. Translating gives CASSGTGQGDEETQYF.

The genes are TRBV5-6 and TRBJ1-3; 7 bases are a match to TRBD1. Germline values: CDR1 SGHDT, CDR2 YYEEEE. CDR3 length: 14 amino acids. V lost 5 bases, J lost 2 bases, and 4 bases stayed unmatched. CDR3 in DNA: TGTGCCAGCAGACCGACAGGGCCTGGAAACACCATATATTTT. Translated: CASRPTGPGNTIYF.

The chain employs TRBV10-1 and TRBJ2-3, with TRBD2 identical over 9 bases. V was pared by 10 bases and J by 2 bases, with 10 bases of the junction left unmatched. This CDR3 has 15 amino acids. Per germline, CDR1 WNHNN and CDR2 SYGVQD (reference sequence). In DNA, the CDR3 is TGCGCCAACCACTCGACTAGCGGTTACACAGATACGCAGTATTTT. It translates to CANHSTSGYTDTQYF.

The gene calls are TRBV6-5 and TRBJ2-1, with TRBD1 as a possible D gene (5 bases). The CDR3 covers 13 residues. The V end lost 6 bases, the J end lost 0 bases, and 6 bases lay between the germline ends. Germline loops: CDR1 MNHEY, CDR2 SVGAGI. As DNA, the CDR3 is TGTGCCAGCAGGACAGTCTCCTACAATGAGCAGTTCTTC. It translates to CASRTVSYNEQFF.

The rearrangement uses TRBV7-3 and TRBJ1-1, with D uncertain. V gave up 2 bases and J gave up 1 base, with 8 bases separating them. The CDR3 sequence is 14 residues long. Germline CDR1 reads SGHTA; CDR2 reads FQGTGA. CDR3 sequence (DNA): TGTGCCAGCAGCTTAGGTCGGGGGAACACTGAAGCTTTCTTT. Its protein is CASSLGRGNTEAFF.

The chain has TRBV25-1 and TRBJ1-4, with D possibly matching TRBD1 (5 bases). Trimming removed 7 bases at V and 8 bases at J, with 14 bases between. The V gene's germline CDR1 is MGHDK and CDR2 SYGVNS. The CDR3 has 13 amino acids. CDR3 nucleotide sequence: TGTGCCAGCATGGGCAGGGCAGGGGAAAAACTGTTTTTT. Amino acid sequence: CASMGRAGEKLFF.

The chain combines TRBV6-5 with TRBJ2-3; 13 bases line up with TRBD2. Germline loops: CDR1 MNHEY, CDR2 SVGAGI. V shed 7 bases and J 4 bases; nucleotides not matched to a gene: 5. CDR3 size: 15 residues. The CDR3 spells CASNGLAGAPDTQYF. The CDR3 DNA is TGTGCCAGCAACGGACTAGCGGGAGCCCCAGATACGCAGTATTTT.

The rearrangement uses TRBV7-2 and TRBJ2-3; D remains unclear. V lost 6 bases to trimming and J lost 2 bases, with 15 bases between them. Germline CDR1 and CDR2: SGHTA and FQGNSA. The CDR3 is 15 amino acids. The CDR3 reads CASSFDTSYTDTQYF. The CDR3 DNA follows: TGTGCCAGCAGTTTTGATACTTCCTACACAGATACGCAGTATTTT.

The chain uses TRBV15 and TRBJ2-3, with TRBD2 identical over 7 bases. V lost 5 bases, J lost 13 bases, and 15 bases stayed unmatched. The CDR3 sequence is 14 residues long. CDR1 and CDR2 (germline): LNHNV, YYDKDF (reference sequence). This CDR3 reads CATSERGAGPRKYF. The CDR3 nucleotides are TGTGCCACCAGCGAGCGGGGAGCGGGCCCGCGGAAGTATTTT.